This T cell receptor beta chain originates from a study of OX40 agonist ivuxolimab in advanced cancers. Study-level information: Partial response was recorded in three patients: one hepatocellular carcinoma and two cutaneous melanoma cases.

Study-wide results and caveats: Fewer expanded clones were found on average in CD4+ than in CD8+ T cells.

The CDR3 runs 13 residues. Per the germline V gene, CDR1 is SQVTM and CDR2 is ANQGSEA. With respect to this clone: As yet, its antigen is unknown.

Prior autoimmune disease or systemic immunosuppression barred patients. Assay: immunoSEQ multiplex PCR; the TCRdb copy retains only in-frame clones and omits some. The sample lists tens of thousands of clones, 85% to 90% occurring once. This receptor was obtained from an adult with an advanced solid tumor such as melanoma, head and neck, liver or kidney cancer. Sequenced here: CD4+ or CD8+ T cells sorted from blood, sampled in a trial of the OX40 agonist ivuxolimab. The chain couples TRBV29-1 to TRBJ2-1; 7 bases match TRBD1. CDR3 sequence (DNA): TGCACCCTCCGACAGGGTACGGGCGGTGAGCAGTTCTTC. Residues: CTLRQGTGGEQFF.